This T cell receptor beta chain was observed in a study of blood T cell repertoires in COVID-19. Study summary: The samples span acute and convalescent COVID-19 from the United States, Italy and Spain. PBMCs, B-cell-depleted T cells, or T cells provided the cDNA or gDNA that made up the material.

Per the authors' pipeline: Reference gene primers were amplified, and this amplification served to estimate nucleated cell counts. Sequenced by immunoSEQ multiplex PCR; TCRdb stores in-frame clones only, minus some. V, J and clone size were drawn from that table, and D and trimming were deduced from the DNA. The sample consists of about 210,000 clones, 92% of them appearing once. V shed 4 bases and J shed 6 bases, with 11 bases lying between them. Germline V gives CDR1 SGHDN, CDR2 FVKESK. The CDR3 totals 13 residues. V usage is TRBV14 and J usage is TRBJ2-3; D remains unclear. Sequenced input: peripheral blood. This TCR was sampled from a man aged 25 to 40 with acute or convalescent COVID-19. CDR3 sequence reads: CASSLFLEDTQYF. The DNA for the CDR3 is TGTGCCAGCAGCCTATTTTTGGAGGATACGCAGTATTTT.